Below, 30 T cell receptor beta chains from the same sample are listed, as sequenced in a study of T cell responses to AZD1222 COVID-19 vaccine. Sequencing used immunoSEQ multiplex PCR; TCRdb keeps in-frame clones, though not all of them. The profile covers about 21,000 clones, with approximately 86% appearing a single time and roughly 40% taken by the ten largest. This specimen was peripheral blood, taken on day 0 of AZD1222 vaccination. Receptors originate from an adult in good health.

The chain carries TRBV25-1 and TRBJ1-2; D not resolved. The germline V gene has CDR1 MGHDK and CDR2 SYGVNS. This CDR3 spans 17 amino acids. The ends were cut back, 0 bases at V and 4 bases at J, with 18 bases in the middle. DNA for the CDR3: TGTGCCAGCAGTGAATATGGGCCCTCGGGGTTTGGCTATGGCTACACCTTC. Its translation is CASSEYGPSGFGYGYTF.

This clone was detected a few times. CDR3 in DNA: TGTGCCAGCAGTCAGGGACTAGCGGACACAGATACGCAGTATTTT. Protein product: CASSQGLADTDTQYF. The gene calls are TRBV27 and TRBJ2-3; TRBD2 matches 11 bases. V shed 5 bases, J shed 2 bases, and the junction held 3 bases outside the gene matches. This CDR3 has 15 amino acids. Germline lookup yields CDR1 MNHEY and CDR2 SMNVEV (reference sequence).

The chain is built from TRBV14 and TRBJ2-3; D remains ambiguous. Trimming removed 5 bases from V and 6 bases from J, with 12 bases in between. CDR3 length: 13 amino acids. Germline CDR1 SGHDN, CDR2 FVKESK. Here the CDR3 DNA reads TGTGCCAGCAGCAACGCCCGGTCGGATACGCAGTATTTT. Translating it yields CASSNARSDTQYF.

In DNA form, the CDR3 reads TGTGCCAGCAGCGTAGACGAAGGACTAAGCGACGAGCAGTACTTC. This gives the protein CASSVDEGLSDEQYF. The chain joins TRBV9 to TRBJ2-7, with D possibly matching TRBD2 (6 bases). V gave up 0 bases and J gave up 5 bases, with 15 bases separating them. Germline CDR1 is SGDLS and CDR2 is YYNGEE. This CDR3 contains 15 residues.

This chain uses TRBV24-1 with TRBJ2-5; tentative D call: TRBD2 (7 bases). The germline CDR1 and CDR2 sequences are KGHDR and SFDVKD. The length of the CDR3 is 16 residues. The V end was cut by 5 bases, the J end by 5 bases, with 20 bases between. Written as DNA, the CDR3 is TGTGCCACCAGTGGGAGTATTGGGGGGGCTGGGGAGACCCAGTACTTC. This gives the protein CATSGSIGGAGETQYF.

In its sample, this clone was seen a few times. V gene TRBV5-4 combines with J gene TRBJ2-7; 7 positions agree with TRBD1. Trimming removed 0 bases from V and 5 bases from J; junction bases left unmatched: 5. The CDR3 runs to 14 residues. Germline V gene data show CDR1 as SGHNT and CDR2 as YYREEE (reference sequence). The CDR3 sequence is CASSLERQGDEQYF. CDR3 DNA: TGTGCCAGCAGCTTGGAGCGACAGGGAGACGAGCAGTACTTC.

The CDR3 coding sequence is TGTGCCAGCAGCCAGGGCAGATTCACCGGGGAGCTGTTTTTT. Translation: CASSQGRFTGELFF. The gene calls are TRBV14 and TRBJ2-2, with D uncertain. CDR1 is SGHDN, CDR2 FVKESK, per germline. V gave up 3 bases and J gave up 4 bases, with 9 bases separating them. The CDR3 has 14 residues.

This clone was counted between two and nine times. As DNA, the CDR3 is TGTGCCAGCAGTTCCGAGGGGCGCTACGAGCAGTACTTC. This sequence encodes CASSSEGRYEQYF. The V gene is TRBV27, the J gene TRBJ2-7, with D perhaps assigned TRBD1 or TRBD2 (5 bases each). Germline V gives CDR1 MNHEY, CDR2 SMNVEV (reference sequence). V lost 4 bases to trimming and J lost 3 bases, with 10 bases between them. This CDR3 has 13 amino acids.

This chain uses TRBV5-6 with TRBJ2-6, with a weak D call TRBD1 (5 bases). The CDR3 covers 15 residues. Trimming removed 2 bases from V and 0 bases from J, with 6 bases in between. Germline V gives CDR1 SGHDT, CDR2 YYEEEE. CDR3: CASSFQGSGANVLTF. The CDR3 bases are TGTGCCAGCAGCTTTCAGGGCTCTGGGGCCAACGTCCTGACTTTC.

The count of this clone is one. The gene calls are TRBV27 and TRBJ2-3; 8 bases map to TRBD2. This CDR3 has 14 residues. Germline assignment: CDR1 MNHEY and CDR2 SMNVEV (reference sequence). Trimming at V came to 3 bases and at J to 5 bases, leaving 4 bases not matched to a gene. This chain's CDR3 is CASSLAAGVDTQYF. In DNA form, the CDR3 reads TGTGCCAGCAGTTTGGCAGCGGGGGTAGATACGCAGTATTTT.

J is TRBJ1-2 and V is TRBV10-3; D might be TRBD1 (6 bases). The CDR3 spans 13 residues. V was cut by 4 bases and J by 8 bases, with 14 bases left in between. Germline CDR1 ENHRY, CDR2 SYGVKD. The CDR3 spells CAISAPGAVGYTF. Written as DNA, the CDR3 is TGTGCCATCAGTGCCCCAGGGGCCGTGGGCTACACCTTC.

This clone came up a few times. The rearrangement uses TRBV15 and TRBJ2-2; TRBD2 matches 7 bases. There are 16 residues in the CDR3. Per the germline V gene, CDR1 is LNHNV and CDR2 is YYDKDF (reference sequence). V was pared by 9 bases and J by 0 bases, with 10 bases of the junction left unmatched. The CDR3 loop reads CATATTSRANTGELFF. The DNA of the CDR3 is TGTGCCACTGCGACGACTAGCAGAGCGAACACCGGGGAGCTGTTTTTT.

This chain connects TRBV4-3 to TRBJ2-7, with TRBD1 as a possible D gene (6 bases). There are 16 residues in the CDR3. V shed 1 base and J shed 2 bases, with 15 bases lying between them. Germline V CDR1 and CDR2: LGHNA, YSLEER. CDR3 loop: CASSQVLQGGPYEQYF. The CDR3 DNA reads TGCGCCAGCAGCCAAGTCCTACAGGGTGGGCCCTACGAGCAGTACTTC.

This chain links TRBV7-9 with TRBJ2-5; TRBD2 matches 7 bases. Germline CDR1 reads SEHNR; CDR2 reads FQNEAQ (reference sequence). The V and J ends lost 5 bases and 12 bases, in that order; junction bases with no gene match: 12. CDR3 length: 13 amino acids. The CDR3 region is CASSQGGQGAEYF. CDR3 nucleotide sequence: TGTGCCAGCAGCCAGGGAGGGCAGGGAGCCGAGTACTTC.

This chain links TRBV19 with TRBJ2-5, with 10 bases lining up with TRBD2. Germline assignment: CDR1 LNHDA and CDR2 SQIVND (reference sequence). The CDR3 has 16 amino acids. The V segment lost 1 base and the J segment 3 bases; nucleotides outside the gene matches: 5. This CDR3 reads CASSIAVLAGKETQYF. The CDR3 region has the DNA TGTGCCAGTAGTATAGCGGTACTAGCGGGGAAAGAGACCCAGTACTTC.

The chain links TRBV2 to TRBJ1-5, with D unresolved. V was cut by 4 bases and J by 3 bases, with 7 bases left in between. Germline assignment: CDR1 SNHLY and CDR2 FYNNEI. The CDR3 runs to 13 residues. The chain's CDR3 is CASSGEVNQPQHF. The CDR3 DNA reads TGTGCCAGCAGTGGTGAGGTCAATCAGCCCCAGCATTTT.

This clone was counted only a few times. CDR3 nucleotides: TGTGCCAGCAGGGGACGGGGACACCAAGAGACCCAGTACTTC. This gives the protein CASRGRGHQETQYF. The rearrangement joins TRBV5-6 to TRBJ2-5; D may match TRBD1 or TRBD2 (5 bases each). There are 14 residues in the CDR3. CDR1 is SGHDT, CDR2 YYEEEE, per germline. Trimming shortened V by 5 bases and J by 0 bases, and 11 bases separated the two germline ends.

The rearrangement joins TRBV10-3 to TRBJ2-5, with 11 bases fitting TRBD2. The CDR3 is 16 residues long. In germline, CDR1 is ENHRY, CDR2 SYGVKD. V was pared by 2 bases and J by 5 bases, with 7 bases of the junction left unmatched. The CDR3 DNA is TGTGCCATCAGTGAGAATAGCGGGGGGGAGATGGAGACCCAGTACTTC. Protein product: CAISENSGGEMETQYF.

The rearrangement links TRBV27 to TRBJ2-7; 7 nucleotides line up with TRBD1. The V and J ends lost 5 bases and 4 bases, in that order; junction bases with no gene match: 8. Germline V gives CDR1 MNHEY, CDR2 SMNVEV (reference sequence). CDR3 length: 14 amino acids. CDR3: CASSPWTGIYEQYF. The DNA for the CDR3 is TGTGCCAGCAGTCCGTGGACAGGCATATACGAGCAGTACTTC.

The CDR3 protein is CASSLSGQNYNEQFF. Here the CDR3 DNA reads TGTGCCAGCAGCTTATCCGGACAGAACTACAATGAGCAGTTCTTC. The J gene is TRBJ2-1, the V gene TRBV7-9; D may be TRBD1 (6 bases). Germline values: CDR1 SEHNR, CDR2 FQNEAQ (reference sequence). The CDR3 extends over 15 amino acids. Trimming left V 2 bases short and J 3 bases short, with 11 bases between.

This chain joins TRBV5-1 and TRBJ2-2; D unresolved. CDR1 and CDR2 from the germline V gene are SGHRS and YFSETQ. The CDR3 sequence is 15 residues long. V was shortened by 2 bases and J by 5 bases, with 13 bases between the two germline ends. CDR3 sequence (DNA): TGCGCCAGCAGCTTAAGGGCCTCAGGTACCGGGGAGCTGTTTTTT. This sequence encodes CASSLRASGTGELFF.

The V call is TRBV29-1, the J call TRBJ2-1, with 7 nucleotides matching TRBD1. Germline V lookup: CDR1 SQVTM, CDR2 ANQGSEA. Unmatched junction bases numbered 13, after V lost 3 bases and J lost 8 bases. This CDR3 comprises 15 residues. The CDR3 DNA reads as TGCAGCGTTGATGGGGTGGGGACAGAATTCTATGAGCAGTTCTTC. Amino acids: CSVDGVGTEFYEQFF.

J is TRBJ2-1 and V is TRBV19; 10 bases align to TRBD2. The CDR3 has 17 amino acids. The germline V gene encodes CDR1 LNHDA and CDR2 SQIVND (reference sequence). The V gene end was trimmed by 5 bases and the J gene end by 4 bases; junction bases not matched to a gene: 11. In DNA form, the CDR3 reads TGTGCCAGTAGTCCAACCCCTAGCGGGGGACCTTACAATGAGCAGTTCTTC. Encoded protein: CASSPTPSGGPYNEQFF. The full variable domain, its missing parts supplied by reference TRBV19 and TRBJ2-1, is DGGITQSPKYLFRKEGQNVTLSCEQNLNHDAMYWYRQDPGQGLRLIYYSQIVNDFQKGDIAEGYSVSREKKESFPLTVTSAQKNPTAFYLCASSPTPSGGPYNEQFFGPGTRLTVL.

This clone was seen more than once but under ten times. The V and J genes are TRBV9 and TRBJ2-7; 14 nucleotides match TRBD2. Germline assignment: CDR1 SGDLS and CDR2 YYNGEE. The CDR3 spans 16 residues. Losses at the gene ends were 0 bases for V and 5 bases for J; bases not matched to a gene: 4. CDR3 loop: CASSVDLGLAGDEQYF. The CDR3 DNA reads as TGTGCCAGCAGCGTAGACCTGGGACTAGCGGGAGACGAGCAGTACTTC.

The chain is built from TRBV2 and TRBJ2-1, with D possibly being TRBD1 (5 bases). Trimming shortened V by 7 bases and J by 4 bases, and 14 bases separated the two germline ends. This CDR3 has 14 amino acids. Germline values: CDR1 SNHLY, CDR2 FYNNEI. The CDR3, as DNA: TGTGCCAGCAAAGAGACAGATCTATACAATGAGCAGTTCTTC. This gives the protein CASKETDLYNEQFF.

This clone is a singleton in its sample. The rearrangement joins TRBV6-5 to TRBJ2-5; maybe TRBD1 (5 bases). The germline CDR1 and CDR2 sequences are MNHEY and SVGAGI. This CDR3 has 14 residues. V lost 6 bases to trimming and J lost 7 bases, with 18 bases between them. The CDR3 nucleotides are TGTGCCAGCAGATCACAGGAGAGTTGGGGGACCCAGTACTTC. It encodes CASRSQESWGTQYF.

This clone was picked up one time. V usage is TRBV19 and J usage is TRBJ2-2, with D maybe TRBD2 (6 bases). Trimming left V 3 bases short and J 2 bases short, with 13 bases between. The germline V gene encodes CDR1 LNHDA and CDR2 SQIVND (reference sequence). This CDR3 is 16 amino acids long. Written as DNA, the CDR3 is TGTGCCAGTAGTATTGGGGGGACTCTAAACACCGGGGAGCTGTTTTTT. Residues: CASSIGGTLNTGELFF.

CDR3 region: CATRGSGYNEQFF. As DNA, the CDR3 is TGTGCCACCAGGGGATCAGGGTACAATGAGCAGTTCTTC. This chain connects TRBV24-1 to TRBJ2-1, with D perhaps TRBD1 (5 bases). This CDR3 spans 13 amino acids. Between the trimmed V and J ends, which lost 7 bases and 4 bases, there was a span of 10 bases. CDR1 is KGHDR, CDR2 SFDVKD, per germline.

The chain links TRBV12-3 or TRBV12-4 to TRBJ1-1; possible D gene TRBD1, 5 bases. This CDR3 region has 13 residues. Trimming removed 6 bases from V and 3 bases from J, with 11 bases in between. DNA of the CDR3: TGTGCCAGCAGGGAAAGGGGCGACACTGAAGCTTTCTTT. The encoded protein is CASRERGDTEAFF.

This chain uses TRBV2 with TRBJ2-2, with D perhaps matching TRBD1 (6 bases). There are 16 residues in the CDR3. V lost 4 bases and J 3 bases, leaving 15 bases between the germline ends. CDR1 is SNHLY and CDR2 is FYNNEI in the germline V gene. CDR3 nucleotides: TGTGCCAGCAGTGGAATGAAGGCAGGGGACACCGGGGAGCTGTTTTTT. It codes for CASSGMKAGDTGELFF. The full variable domain, its missing parts supplied by reference TRBV2 and TRBJ2-2, is EPEVTQTPSHQVTQMGQEVILRCVPISNHLYFYWYRQILGQKVEFLVSFYNNEISEKSEIFDDQFSVERPDGSNFTLKIRSTKLEDSAMYFCASSGMKAGDTGELFFGEGSRLTVL.